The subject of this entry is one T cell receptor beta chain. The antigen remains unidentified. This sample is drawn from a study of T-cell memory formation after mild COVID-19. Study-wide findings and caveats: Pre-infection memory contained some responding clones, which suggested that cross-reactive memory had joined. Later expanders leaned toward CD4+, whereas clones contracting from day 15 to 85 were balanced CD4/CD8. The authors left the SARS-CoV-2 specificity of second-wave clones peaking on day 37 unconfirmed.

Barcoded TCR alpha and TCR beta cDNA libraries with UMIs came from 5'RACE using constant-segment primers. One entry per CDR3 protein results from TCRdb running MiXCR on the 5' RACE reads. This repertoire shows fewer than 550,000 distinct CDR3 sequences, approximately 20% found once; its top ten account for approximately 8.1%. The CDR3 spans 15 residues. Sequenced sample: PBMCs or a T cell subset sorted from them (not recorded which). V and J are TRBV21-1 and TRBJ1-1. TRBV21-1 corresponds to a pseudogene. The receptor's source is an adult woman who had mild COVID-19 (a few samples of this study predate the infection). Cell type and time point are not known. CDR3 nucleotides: TGTGCCAGCAGCAAAGGGCGGCCTTTTACCGGCAAAGCTTTCTTT. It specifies CASSKGRPFTGKAFF.